One and the same sample provided the 5 T cell receptor beta chains below, sequenced in a study of blood T cells in healthy people across ages. It was with a sample-barcoded 5' primer and a J-beta primer mix that a second PCR of about 7 to 12 cycles was run. MiXCR, run by TCRdb on the 5' RACE reads, gives a single entry per CDR3 protein. The sample yields 540,000 or so distinct CDR3 sequences, 25% to 30% seen once. The sequenced sample consisted of blood. The origin of the receptors is a woman between 65 and 79 years old in good health.

The V gene is TRBV20-1, the J gene TRBJ1-1; D gene unclear. The V and J ends lost 0 bases and 6 bases respectively, with 5 bases between them. The CDR3 length is 11 residues. Germline CDR1 and CDR2: DFQATT and SNEGSKA (reference sequence). CDR3 loop: CSARDLPEAFF. In DNA, the CDR3 is TGCAGTGCTAGAGATCTGCCTGAAGCTTTCTTT.

The chain employs TRBV15 and TRBJ1-2, with TRBD1 identical over 8 bases. After removal of 4 bases from V and 4 bases from J, the junction contained 5 bases not matched to a gene. The CDR3 has 14 amino acids. Germline CDR1 and CDR2: LNHNV and YYDKDF (reference sequence). CDR3 loop: CATSNIQGGYGYTF. The CDR3, as DNA: TGTGCCACCAGCAATATACAGGGGGGCTATGGCTACACCTTC.

The chain links TRBV5-1 to TRBJ2-7; TRBD2 agrees at 7 bases. In germline, CDR1 is SGHRS, CDR2 YFSETQ. CDR3 length: 11 residues. V lost 3 bases, J lost 7 bases, and 1 base stayed unmatched. CDR3 loop: CASSWGGEQYF. CDR3 DNA: TGCGCCAGCAGCTGGGGGGGAGAGCAGTACTTC.

The chain combines TRBV7-9 with TRBJ2-3; TRBD1 is a possible D gene (6 bases). The CDR3 is 15 residues long. Trimming pared 8 bases from V and 7 bases from J, leaving 22 bases between. CDR1 SEHNR and CDR2 FQNEAQ come from the germline V gene (reference sequence). The DNA for the CDR3 is TGTGCCAGCGCCAGGGGCGGGTTACTCACGTATACGCAGTATTTT. Its protein product is CASARGGLLTYTQYF.

The rearrangement links TRBV11-3 to TRBJ2-2; no reliable D call. In germline, CDR1 is SGHNT, CDR2 YENEEA. Trimming pared 1 base from V and 5 bases from J, leaving 8 bases between. The CDR3 totals 14 residues. CDR3 bases: TGTGCCAGCAGCTTAGTAGTGGGGACCGGGGAGCTGTTTTTT. This translates into CASSLVVGTGELFF. Drawing the rest from reference TRBV11-3 and TRBJ2-2, the complete variable domain is EAGVVQSPRYKIIEKKQPVAFWCNPISGHNTLYWYLQNLGQGPELLIRYENEEAVDDSQLPKDRFSAERLKGVDSTLKIQPAELGDSAVYLCASSLVVGTGELFFGEGSRLTVL.